A single T cell receptor (beta chain) is shown here with its context. Its antigen target is currently unknown. Qualities for individual bases were not recorded, and no much larger clone is one base off. V ends up 6 bases short and J 4 bases short, with an unmatched junction base count of 4. In the germline V gene, CDR1 corresponds to MNHEY and CDR2 to SVGAGI. The CDR3, cysteine through phenylalanine, is 13 amino acids long. Only CDR3 DNA remains: 39 bases, in frame from the first base. To estimate absolute template abundance from read counts, synthetic TCR analog templates were spiked into each PCR. The immunoSEQ assay was used to amplify TCRbeta CDR3 regions from genomic DNA with bias-controlled V and J gene primers. Sequencing of rearranged TCRbeta segments was done at approximately 20X coverage. On the authors' methods: Clustering was used to correct sequencing errors, and CDR3s were annotated against IMGT to assign V, D and J genes. Out-of-frame and stop-codon sequences were excluded, and only productive TCRbeta rearrangements were used in downstream analyses. Clonality was calculated as one minus the Shannon entropy normalized by the log of the number of unique productive sequences. Clones differing between time points or between blood and tumor were identified by Fisher's exact test with Benjamini-Hochberg correction at adjusted p below 0.01. Drawn from immuneACCESS, this table holds only the in-frame rearrangements with V and J called that TCRdb kept. Clones are partly lost; checked studies trace under half to an unresolved V gene and leave the rest unexplained. From that table come the V and J calls and clone size; the DNA was used to work out D and trimming. The sample profile shows 70,000 to 75,000 clones; 70% to 90% of them were found once. 3.4% of the sample rests with the top ten.

The data stem from a study of PD-L1 blockade in urothelial cancer (dated 2017 in TCRdb). At the level of the whole study: Every patient began therapy in 2014 and was given atezolizumab 1,200 mg intravenously every 3 weeks. Twenty-nine patients had pretreatment blood TCR-seq, about 24 had at least one posttreatment blood collection, and about 24 had tumor TCR-seq. Pretreatment tumor samples, along with matched peripheral blood collected serially before and after atezolizumab treatment, underwent TCR sequencing. Nine patients achieved durable clinical benefit and approximately 19 did not. In the same patients who had TCR sequencing, pretreatment tumors also underwent whole exome sequencing and RNA sequencing. Blood samples gave median yields of around 150,000 T cells and tens of thousands of unique TCRs, along with a median clonality of 0.080. About 90% of the 29 patients were males with bladder-origin urothelial cancer, and about 60% of the roughly 29 reported a prior smoking history. Patients had an ECOG performance status of 0 or 1 and had received between 0 and 3 prior chemotherapy regimens. Durable clinical benefit meant progression-free survival longer than 6 months, and TCR features were also tested against progression-free and overall survival. Blood samples were analyzed 3 weeks after the start of treatment (second dose) and 6 weeks after the start of treatment. Somatic, immune and clinical correlates of response to PD-L1 blockade with atezolizumab in urothelial cancer were the focus of an exploratory multi-omic analysis.

What the authors observed across the whole study: Improved progression-free and overall survival was associated with having pretreatment peripheral blood TCR clonality below the median. At 3 weeks after the start of treatment, tumor-associated TCR clones in peripheral blood had expanded more in patients with durable benefit (n ≈ 23, p = 0.022). Because of the small sample size (n ≈ 30) and the many exploratory analyses performed, the results are intended to be regarded as hypothesis-generating.

A total of approximately 27 patients with locally advanced or metastatic urothelial carcinoma, treated at Memorial Sloan Kettering on a trial protocol, made up the cohort. Peripheral blood mononuclear cells were collected from each patient pretreatment and during treatment, giving between 1 and 8 total time points per patient. The Qiagen DNeasy Blood extraction kit was used to purify genomic DNA from total PBMCs and tumor samples. Collected pretreatment and during treatment, PBMCs were isolated and stored as previously described. The specimen comprised PBMCs, sampled around atezolizumab (anti-PD-L1) treatment. This chain joins TRBV6-5 to TRBJ1-2; TRBD1 fits 8 bases in the junction. The sequence derives from a man in his sixties with urothelial cancer. The DNA is as follows: TGTGCCAGCAGCGCCGACAGGGGCTATGGCTACACCTTC. It specifies CASSADRGYGYTF.